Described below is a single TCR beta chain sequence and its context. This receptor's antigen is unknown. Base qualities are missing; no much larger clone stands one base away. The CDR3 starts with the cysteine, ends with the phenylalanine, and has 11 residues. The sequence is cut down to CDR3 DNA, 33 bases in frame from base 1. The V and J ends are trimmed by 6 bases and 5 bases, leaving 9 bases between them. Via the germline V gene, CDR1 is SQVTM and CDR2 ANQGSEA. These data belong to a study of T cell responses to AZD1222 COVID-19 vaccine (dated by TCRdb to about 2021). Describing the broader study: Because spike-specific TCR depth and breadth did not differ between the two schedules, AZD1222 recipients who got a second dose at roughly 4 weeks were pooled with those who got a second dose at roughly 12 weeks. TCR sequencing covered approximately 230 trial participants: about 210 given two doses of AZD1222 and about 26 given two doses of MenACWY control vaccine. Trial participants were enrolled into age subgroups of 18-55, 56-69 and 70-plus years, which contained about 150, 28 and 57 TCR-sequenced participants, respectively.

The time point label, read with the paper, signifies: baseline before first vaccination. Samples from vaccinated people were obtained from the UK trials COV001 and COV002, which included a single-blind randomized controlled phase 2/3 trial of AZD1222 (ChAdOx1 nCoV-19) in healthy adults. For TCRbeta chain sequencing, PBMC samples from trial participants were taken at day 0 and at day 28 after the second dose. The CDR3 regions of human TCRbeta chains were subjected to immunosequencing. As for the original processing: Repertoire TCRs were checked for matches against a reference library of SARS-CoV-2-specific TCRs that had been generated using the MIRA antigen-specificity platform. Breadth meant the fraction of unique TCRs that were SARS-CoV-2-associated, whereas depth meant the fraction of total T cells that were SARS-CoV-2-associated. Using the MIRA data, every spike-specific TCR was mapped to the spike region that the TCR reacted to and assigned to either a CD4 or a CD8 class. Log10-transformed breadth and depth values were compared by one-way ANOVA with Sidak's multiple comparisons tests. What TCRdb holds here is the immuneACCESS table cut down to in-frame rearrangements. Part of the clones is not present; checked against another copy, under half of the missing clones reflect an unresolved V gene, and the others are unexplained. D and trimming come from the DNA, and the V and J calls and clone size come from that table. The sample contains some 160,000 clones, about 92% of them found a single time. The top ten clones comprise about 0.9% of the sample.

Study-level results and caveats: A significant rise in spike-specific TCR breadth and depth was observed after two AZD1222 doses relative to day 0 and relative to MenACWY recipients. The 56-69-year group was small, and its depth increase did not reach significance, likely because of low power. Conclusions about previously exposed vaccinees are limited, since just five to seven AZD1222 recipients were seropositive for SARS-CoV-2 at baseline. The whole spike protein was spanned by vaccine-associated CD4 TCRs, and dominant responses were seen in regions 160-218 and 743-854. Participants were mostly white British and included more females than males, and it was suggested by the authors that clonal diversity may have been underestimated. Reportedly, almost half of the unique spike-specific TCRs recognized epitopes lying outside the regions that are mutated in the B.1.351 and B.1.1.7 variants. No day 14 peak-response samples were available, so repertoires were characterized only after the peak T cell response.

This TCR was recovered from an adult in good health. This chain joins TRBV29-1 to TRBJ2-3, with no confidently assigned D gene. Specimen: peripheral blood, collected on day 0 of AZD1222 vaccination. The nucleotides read TGCAGCGTCGAGGACGGAGATACGCAGTATTTT. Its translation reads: CSVEDGDTQYF.